One sample yielded the 9 T cell receptor beta chains listed below, sequenced in a study of blood T cell repertoires in COVID-19. Clones were read by immunoSEQ multiplex PCR, and TCRdb kept only the in-frame ones, dropping some. The sample carries approximately 200,000 clones, 85% to 90% recorded once. Source material: peripheral blood. These receptors were taken from a woman aged 30 to 39 with active or convalescent COVID-19.

This clone came up once. CDR3 sequence: CASSISSGGYNEQFF. The DNA of the CDR3 is TGTGCCAGTAGTATCTCTAGCGGGGGCTACAATGAGCAGTTCTTC. The chain recombines TRBV19 with TRBJ2-1, with TRBD2 matching over 10 bases. Losses at the gene ends were 3 bases for V and 3 bases for J; bases not matched to a gene: 2. The CDR3 consists of 15 residues. Germline loops: CDR1 LNHDA, CDR2 SQIVND (reference sequence).

The J gene is TRBJ1-6, the V gene TRBV19; the match to TRBD1 covers 9 bases. V lost 3 bases to trimming and J lost 4 bases; unmatched junction nucleotides: 7. The length of the CDR3 is 17 residues. Germline V lookup: CDR1 LNHDA, CDR2 SQIVND (reference sequence). The CDR3 DNA follows: TGTGCCAGTAGTATGTCGATTGGACAGGGGTATAATTCACCCCTCCACTTT. This codes for CASSMSIGQGYNSPLHF.

The CDR3 coding sequence is TGTGCCAGCAGCGGAGACAGGGACCGGGATCAGCCCCAGCATTTT. It codes for CASSGDRDRDQPQHF. The chain has TRBV28 and TRBJ1-5; 7 bases match TRBD1. The V gene's germline CDR1 is MDHEN and CDR2 SYDVKM. The length of the CDR3 is 15 residues. V lost 6 bases, J lost 5 bases, and 10 bases stayed unmatched.

The V call is TRBV24-1, the J call TRBJ1-1, with D hard to call. There are 18 residues in the CDR3. With 1 base removed from V and 1 base from J, the gap between germline ends came to 18 bases. Per the germline V gene, CDR1 is KGHDR and CDR2 is SFDVKD. DNA of the CDR3: TGTGCCACCAGTGATTTAGGAGGAACGCCCGTCCAGAACACTGAAGCTTTCTTT. This encodes CATSDLGGTPVQNTEAFF.

The chain links TRBV5-6 to TRBJ1-1; 7 bases are a match to TRBD1. The CDR3 spans 17 residues. Germline V gives CDR1 SGHDT, CDR2 YYEEEE. V shed 2 bases and J 1 base; nucleotides not matched to a gene: 11. CDR3: CASSFRLTGTENTEAFF. For the CDR3, the DNA is TGTGCCAGCAGCTTCCGATTAACCGGGACAGAGAACACTGAAGCTTTCTTT.

The chain links TRBV7-9 to TRBJ2-1, with 8 bases matching TRBD2. The CDR3 sequence is 15 residues long. Losses at the gene ends were 5 bases for V and 2 bases for J; bases not matched to a gene: 5. Germline V lookup: CDR1 SEHNR, CDR2 FQNEAQ (reference sequence). The CDR3 coding sequence is TGTGCCAGCAGCGGTAGCGGGGCCACCTACAATGAGCAGTTCTTC. Residues: CASSGSGATYNEQFF.

This clone was picked up one time. V and J are TRBV6-5 and TRBJ2-6; D is ambiguous. CDR3 length: 15 residues. V was cut by 6 bases and J by 0 bases, with 9 bases left in between. Germline assignment: CDR1 MNHEY and CDR2 SVGAGI. The CDR3 protein is CASRLTASGANVLTF. CDR3 DNA: TGTGCCAGCAGATTAACAGCCTCTGGGGCCAACGTCCTGACTTTC.

The V gene is TRBV24-1, the J gene TRBJ2-5; the D is unclear. Per germline, CDR1 KGHDR and CDR2 SFDVKD. Trimming stripped 1 base from V and 5 bases from J, with 10 bases between. This CDR3 is built from 14 residues. The CDR3 nucleotides are TGTGCCACCAGTGATTTTCCAAACTCGGAGACCCAGTACTTC. This codes for CATSDFPNSETQYF.

The rearrangement links TRBV19 to TRBJ2-5, with TRBD2 identical over 10 bases. The CDR3 contains 17 residues. V lost 8 bases to trimming and J lost 2 bases; unmatched junction nucleotides: 14. The germline CDR1 and CDR2 sequences are LNHDA and SQIVND (reference sequence). The CDR3 is CASGGGSGRYIQETQYF. CDR3 nucleotides: TGTGCCAGTGGGGGTGGTAGCGGGAGGTACATTCAAGAGACCCAGTACTTC. The complete variable domain, with remaining parts taken from reference TRBV19 and TRBJ2-5, reads DGGITQSPKYLFRKEGQNVTLSCEQNLNHDAMYWYRQDPGQGLRLIYYSQIVNDFQKGDIAEGYSVSREKKESFPLTVTSAQKNPTAFYLCASGGGSGRYIQETQYFGPGTRLLVL.